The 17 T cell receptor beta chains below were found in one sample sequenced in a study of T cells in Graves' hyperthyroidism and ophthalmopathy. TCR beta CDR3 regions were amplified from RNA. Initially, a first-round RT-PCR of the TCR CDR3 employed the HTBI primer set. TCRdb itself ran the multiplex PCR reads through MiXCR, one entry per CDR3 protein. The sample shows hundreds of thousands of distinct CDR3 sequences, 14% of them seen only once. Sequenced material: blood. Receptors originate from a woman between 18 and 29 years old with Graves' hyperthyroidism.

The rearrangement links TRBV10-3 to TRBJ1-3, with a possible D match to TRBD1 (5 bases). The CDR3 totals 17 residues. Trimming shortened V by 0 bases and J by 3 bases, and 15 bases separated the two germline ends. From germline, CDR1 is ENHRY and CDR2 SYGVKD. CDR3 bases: TGTGCCATCAGTGAGTCGAGTGGGGGAAATCGTGGAAACACCATATATTTT. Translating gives CAISESSGGNRGNTIYF.

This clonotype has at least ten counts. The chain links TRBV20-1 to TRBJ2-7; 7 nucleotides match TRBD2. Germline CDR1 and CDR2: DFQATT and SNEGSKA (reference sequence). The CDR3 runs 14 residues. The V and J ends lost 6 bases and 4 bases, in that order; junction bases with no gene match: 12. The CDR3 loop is CSATPGVAGYEQYF. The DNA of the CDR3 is TGCAGTGCCACTCCTGGGGTAGCGGGTTACGAGCAGTACTTC.

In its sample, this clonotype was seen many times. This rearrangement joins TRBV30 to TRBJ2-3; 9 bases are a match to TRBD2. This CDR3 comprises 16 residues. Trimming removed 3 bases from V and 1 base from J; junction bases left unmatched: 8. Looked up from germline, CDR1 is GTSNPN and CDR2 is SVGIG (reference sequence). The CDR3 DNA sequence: TGTGCCTGGAGCCCCTTAGCGGGAGAAGGCACAGATACGCAGTATTTT. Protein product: CAWSPLAGEGTDTQYF.

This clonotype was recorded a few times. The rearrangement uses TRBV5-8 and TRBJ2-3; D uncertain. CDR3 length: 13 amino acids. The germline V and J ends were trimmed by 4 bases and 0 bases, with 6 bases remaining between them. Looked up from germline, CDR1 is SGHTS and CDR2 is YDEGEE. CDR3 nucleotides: TGTGCCAGCAGCCACCCAAGCACAGATACGCAGTATTTT. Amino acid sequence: CASSHPSTDTQYF.

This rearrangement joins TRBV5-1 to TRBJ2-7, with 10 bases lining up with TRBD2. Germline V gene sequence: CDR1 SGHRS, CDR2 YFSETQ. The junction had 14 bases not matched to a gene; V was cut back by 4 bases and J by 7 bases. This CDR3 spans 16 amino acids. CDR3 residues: CASSPLGSGRAKEQYF. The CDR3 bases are TGCGCCAGCAGCCCGTTGGGGAGCGGGAGGGCTAAAGAGCAGTACTTC.

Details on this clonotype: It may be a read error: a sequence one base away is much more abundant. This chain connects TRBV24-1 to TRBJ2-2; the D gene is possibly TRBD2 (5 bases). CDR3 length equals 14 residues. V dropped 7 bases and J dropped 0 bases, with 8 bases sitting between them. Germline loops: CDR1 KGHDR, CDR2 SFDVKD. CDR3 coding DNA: TGTGCCACCAGCTGGCGGGCGAACACCGGGGAGCTGTTTTTT. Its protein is CATSWRANTGELFF.

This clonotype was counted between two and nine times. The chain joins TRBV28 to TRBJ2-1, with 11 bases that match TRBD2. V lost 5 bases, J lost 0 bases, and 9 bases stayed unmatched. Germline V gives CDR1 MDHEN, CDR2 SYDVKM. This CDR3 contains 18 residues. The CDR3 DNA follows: TGTGCCAGCAGTACCCGGACTAGCGGGTACAGCTCCTACAATGAGCAGTTCTTC. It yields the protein CASSTRTSGYSSYNEQFF.

CDR3 DNA: TGTGCCAGTAGTATTCTGACTAGCGGGAGGGGTGAGCAGTTCTTC. It encodes CASSILTSGRGEQFF. The chain uses TRBV19 and TRBJ2-1, with TRBD2 matching over 14 bases. The J segment lost 9 bases and the V segment lost 3 bases, leaving 4 bases of the junction unmatched. CDR3 length equals 15 residues. Germline CDR1 LNHDA, CDR2 SQIVND (reference sequence).

DNA of the CDR3: TGTGCCACCAGCGCCCGTTTGGGGGGGCCTTACGAGCAGTACTTC. Its translation is CATSARLGGPYEQYF. This chain joins TRBV15 and TRBJ2-7; tentative D call: TRBD2 (7 bases). The germline CDR1 and CDR2 sequences are LNHNV and YYDKDF (reference sequence). Trimming pared 5 bases from V and 4 bases from J, leaving 18 bases between. This CDR3 comprises 15 residues.

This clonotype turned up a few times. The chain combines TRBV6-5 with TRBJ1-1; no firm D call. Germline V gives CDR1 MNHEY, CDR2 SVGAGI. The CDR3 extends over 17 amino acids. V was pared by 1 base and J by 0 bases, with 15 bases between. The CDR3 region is CASSYLPGQRLNTEAFF. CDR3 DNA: TGTGCCAGCAGTTACTTACCGGGCCAACGCTTGAACACTGAAGCTTTCTTT.

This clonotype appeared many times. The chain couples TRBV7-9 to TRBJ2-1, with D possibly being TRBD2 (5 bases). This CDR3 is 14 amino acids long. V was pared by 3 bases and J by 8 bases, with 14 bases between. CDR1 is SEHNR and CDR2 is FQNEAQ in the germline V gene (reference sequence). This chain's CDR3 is CASSFPGVGYEQFF. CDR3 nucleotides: TGTGCCAGCAGCTTCCCCGGGGTCGGGTATGAGCAGTTCTTC.

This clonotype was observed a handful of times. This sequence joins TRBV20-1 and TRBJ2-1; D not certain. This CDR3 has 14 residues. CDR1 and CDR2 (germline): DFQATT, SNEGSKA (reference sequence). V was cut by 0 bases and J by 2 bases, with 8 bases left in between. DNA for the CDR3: TGCAGTGCTAGAGATTTTGGTCCCTACAATGAGCAGTTCTTC. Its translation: CSARDFGPYNEQFF.

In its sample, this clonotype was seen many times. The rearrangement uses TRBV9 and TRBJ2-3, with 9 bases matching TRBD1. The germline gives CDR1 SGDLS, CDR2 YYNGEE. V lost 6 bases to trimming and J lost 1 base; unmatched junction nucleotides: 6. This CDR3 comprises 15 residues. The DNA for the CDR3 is TGTGCCAGCAACAGGGGACAGGGCGGCACAGATACGCAGTATTTT. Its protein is CASNRGQGGTDTQYF.

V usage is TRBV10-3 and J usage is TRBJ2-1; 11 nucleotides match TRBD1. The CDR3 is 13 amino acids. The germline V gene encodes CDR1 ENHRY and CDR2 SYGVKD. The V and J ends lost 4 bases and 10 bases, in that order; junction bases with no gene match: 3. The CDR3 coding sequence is TGTGCCATCAGTGGGGGACAGGGGGACGAGCAGTTCTTC. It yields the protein CAISGGQGDEQFF.

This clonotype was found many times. CDR3: CASSLGGQGIWREQYF. As DNA, the CDR3 is TGTGCCAGCAGCTTAGGTGGACAGGGTATTTGGCGCGAGCAGTACTTC. This chain uses TRBV28 with TRBJ2-7, with 8 nucleotides matching TRBD1. In germline, CDR1 is MDHEN, CDR2 SYDVKM. CDR3 length: 16 amino acids. V trimming: 6 bases; J trimming: 6 bases; junction bases outside the gene matches: 16.

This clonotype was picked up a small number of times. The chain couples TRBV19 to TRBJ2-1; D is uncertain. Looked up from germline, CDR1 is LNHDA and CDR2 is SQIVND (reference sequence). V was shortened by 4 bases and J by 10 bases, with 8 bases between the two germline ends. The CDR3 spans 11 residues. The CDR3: CASSTLDEQFF. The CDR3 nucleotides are TGTGCCAGTAGTACTTTGGACGAGCAGTTCTTC.

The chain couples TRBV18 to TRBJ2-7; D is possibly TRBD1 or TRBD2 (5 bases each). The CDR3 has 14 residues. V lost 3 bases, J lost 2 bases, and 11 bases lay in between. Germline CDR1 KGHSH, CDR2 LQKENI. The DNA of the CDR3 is TGTGCCAGCTCACCCGGGACGGAGCCCTACGAGCAGTACTTC. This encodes CASSPGTEPYEQYF.